Detailed here is one TCR beta chain. This CDR3 is built from 16 residues. V lost 8 bases to trimming and J lost 3 bases, with 19 bases between them. The germline gives CDR1 SEHNR, CDR2 FQNEAQ (reference sequence). Sample-barcoded 5' priming and a J-beta primer mix drove a second PCR of roughly 6 to 12 cycles. TCRdb fed the 5' RACE reads into MiXCR, producing one record per CDR3 protein. The repertoire holds approximately 850,000 distinct CDR3 sequences, with 58% as singletons. The data were taken from a study of blood T cells in healthy people across ages. Isolation recovered at least 6.5 million PBMCs from every sample.

The sequence came from a man aged 25 to 40 in good health. This chain joins TRBV7-9 and TRBJ1-4, with TRBD1 as a possible D gene (5 bases). Sequencing was performed on blood. The CDR3 nucleotides read TGTGCCAGCTGTCCATTGCACCGGGGCCCTAATGAAAAACTGTTTTTT. This codes for CASCPLHRGPNEKLFF.